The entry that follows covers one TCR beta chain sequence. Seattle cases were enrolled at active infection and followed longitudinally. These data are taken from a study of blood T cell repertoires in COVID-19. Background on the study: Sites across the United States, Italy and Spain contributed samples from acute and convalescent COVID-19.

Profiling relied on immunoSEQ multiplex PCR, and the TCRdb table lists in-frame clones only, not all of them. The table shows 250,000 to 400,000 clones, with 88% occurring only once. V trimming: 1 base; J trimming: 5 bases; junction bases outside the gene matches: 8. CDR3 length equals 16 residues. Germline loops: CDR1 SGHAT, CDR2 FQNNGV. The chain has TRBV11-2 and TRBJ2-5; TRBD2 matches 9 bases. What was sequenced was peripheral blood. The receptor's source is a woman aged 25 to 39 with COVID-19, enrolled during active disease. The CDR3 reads CASSLAASGVGETQYF. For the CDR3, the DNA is TGTGCCAGCAGCTTAGCCGCTAGCGGGGTCGGGGAGACCCAGTACTTC.